One and the same sample provided the 4 T cell receptor beta chains below, sequenced in a study of radiotherapy plus CTLA-4 blockade in lung cancer. TCRdb's copy holds only in-frame clones and misses some; the assay was immunoSEQ multiplex PCR. The sample includes around 22,000 clones, approximately 74% of them seen just once. Sequenced here: peripheral blood, sampled from a patient treated with radiotherapy plus ipilimumab. The origin of the receptors is a human donor with non-small cell lung cancer whose response to radiotherapy plus ipilimumab could not be evaluated.

This clone was observed a handful of times. The chain joins TRBV18 to TRBJ2-3, with a tentative D call TRBD2 (6 bases). CDR1 KGHSH and CDR2 LQKENI come from the germline V gene. The CDR3 is 12 amino acids. V lost 3 bases, J lost 14 bases, and 15 bases lay in between. CDR3 sequence: CASSPGTSQPYF. CDR3 bases: TGTGCCAGCTCACCGGGGACTTCACAACCGTATTTT.

This chain connects TRBV6-1 to TRBJ1-6, with D perhaps TRBD1 (6 bases). The V end lost 8 bases, the J end lost 5 bases, and 13 bases lay between the germline ends. The CDR3 loop spans 14 amino acids. The germline V gene has CDR1 MNHNS and CDR2 SASEGT. In DNA form, the CDR3 reads TGTGCCAGCTGGGGGGGGGCGAATAATTCACCCCTCCACTTT. It codes for CASWGGANNSPLHF.

The rearrangement uses TRBV14 and TRBJ1-3, with a tentative D call TRBD1 (6 bases). V dropped 2 bases and J dropped 3 bases, with 8 bases sitting between them. The CDR3 spans 14 residues. Per the germline V gene, CDR1 is SGHDN and CDR2 is FVKESK. The CDR3 DNA follows: TGTGCCAGCAGCCAAAGCAGGGGTGGAAACACCATATATTTT. This encodes CASSQSRGGNTIYF.

This clone was seen a handful of times. V usage is TRBV30 and J usage is TRBJ2-3; a possible D gene is TRBD2 (6 bases). Germline V gene lookup returns CDR1 GTSNPN and CDR2 SVGIG (reference sequence). Trimming removed 2 bases from V and 4 bases from J, with 13 bases in between. The CDR3 totals 14 residues. CDR3 amino acids: CAWSSTGASDTQYF. The DNA of the CDR3 is TGTGCCTGGAGTAGTACGGGAGCTTCAGATACGCAGTATTTT.